The 17 T cell receptor beta chains below come from one sample, sequenced in a study of T-cell memory formation after mild COVID-19. MiXCR was run by TCRdb on the 5' RACE reads, yielding one entry per CDR3 protein. This sample yields over 350,000 distinct CDR3 sequences, of which 16% are seen a single time; roughly 21% belongs to the top ten. Sequenced sample: PBMCs or a T cell subset sorted from them (not recorded which). The source of these receptors is a man between 18 and 29 years old who had mild COVID-19 (a few samples of this study predate the infection). Cell type and time point are not known.

This clonotype was found a few times. The chain combines TRBV5-1 with TRBJ2-7; D unclear. Germline values: CDR1 SGHRS, CDR2 YFSETQ. Trimming cost V 4 bases and J 7 bases, with 18 bases left between them. This CDR3 has 14 amino acids. CDR3 nucleotides: TGCGCCAGCAGCCTTAATAGCCCGGTGGGGGAGCAGTACTTC. Translating it yields CASSLNSPVGEQYF.

This clonotype has only a few counts. J is TRBJ2-3 and V is TRBV7-2; perhaps TRBD2 as D (6 bases). Germline CDR1 is SGHTA and CDR2 is FQGNSA. This CDR3 region has 14 residues. V was shortened by 5 bases and J by 5 bases, with 14 bases between the two germline ends. CDR3 bases: TGTGCCAGCAGCATCCGGGGAGGTGAAGATACGCAGTATTTT. It specifies CASSIRGGEDTQYF.

The chain employs TRBV6-5 and TRBJ1-4; possible D gene TRBD1, 5 bases. The germline V and J ends were trimmed by 8 bases and 8 bases, with 30 bases remaining between them. CDR1 and CDR2 from the germline V gene are MNHEY and SVGAGI. The CDR3 length is 18 residues. CDR3 nucleotide sequence: TGTGCCAGCGCACCAATCTTGGCCGGGGGACTCCATCGGGAAAAACTGTTTTTT. Its protein is CASAPILAGGLHREKLFF.

This chain joins TRBV12-3 or TRBV12-4 and TRBJ2-7, with D perhaps TRBD1 (6 bases). The V and J ends lost 6 bases and 3 bases respectively, with 9 bases between them. The CDR3 is made up of 12 amino acids. For the CDR3, the DNA is TGTGCCAGCAGAACGACAGGCTACGAGCAGTACGTC. The encoded protein is CASRTTGYEQYV.

The rearrangement joins TRBV5-6 to TRBJ2-3, with TRBD1 identical over 7 bases. The CDR3 runs 15 residues. Germline CDR1 and CDR2: SGHDT and YYEEEE. V shed 5 bases, J shed 0 bases, and the junction held 6 bases outside the gene matches. The CDR3 loop reads CASRATGYSTDTQYF. The CDR3 nucleotides read TGTGCCAGCAGGGCGACAGGGTATAGCACAGATACGCAGTATTTT.

This rearrangement joins TRBV6-5 to TRBJ1-2; D gene ambiguous. CDR1 and CDR2 (germline): MNHEY, SVGAGI. This CDR3 has 14 residues. V dropped 1 base and J dropped 5 bases, with 11 bases sitting between them. The CDR3 reads CASSYYKVGYGYTF. In DNA form, the CDR3 reads TGTGCCAGCAGTTACTATAAGGTTGGGTATGGCTACACCTTC.

The chain links TRBV6-2 or TRBV6-3 to TRBJ2-3, with 7 nucleotides matching TRBD2. Germline-derived CDR1 and CDR2 are MNHEY and SVGEGT. Trimming at V came to 0 bases and at J to 1 base, leaving 7 bases not matched to a gene. The CDR3 contains 17 residues. For the CDR3, the DNA is TGTGCCAGCAGTTACTCGATGGTAGCGGGCCGCACAGATACGCAGTATTTT. This encodes CASSYSMVAGRTDTQYF.

This chain uses TRBV12-3 or TRBV12-4 with TRBJ2-5, with D possibly called TRBD1 or TRBD2 (5 bases each). Trimming left V 4 bases short and J 4 bases short, with 19 bases between. CDR3 length: 16 residues. The CDR3, as DNA: TGTGCCAGCAGTTCCAGTGTGAGGGGCGGAGGAGAGACCCAGTACTTC. Protein product: CASSSSVRGGGETQYF.

This clonotype was picked up many times. The chain uses TRBV29-1 and TRBJ1-5; D is uncertain. Germline loops: CDR1 SQVTM, CDR2 ANQGSEA. Trimming stripped 0 bases from V and 2 bases from J, with 8 bases between. The CDR3 sequence is 14 residues long. The CDR3: CSVEESGGNQPQHF. CDR3 in DNA: TGCAGCGTTGAAGAAAGCGGGGGCAATCAGCCCCAGCATTTT.

This chain uses TRBV5-8 with TRBJ2-1; tentative D call: TRBD2 (5 bases). CDR3 length: 14 amino acids. The ends were cut back, 2 bases at V and 16 bases at J, with 22 bases in the middle. Germline V lookup: CDR1 SGHTS, CDR2 YDEGEE. The chain's CDR3 is CASSFQYGSSGFFF. Here the CDR3 DNA reads TGTGCCAGCAGCTTCCAGTATGGTTCGTCGGGGTTTTTCTTC.

The table lists this clonotype with a few counts. The V call is TRBV4-1, the J call TRBJ2-5, with D tentatively TRBD1 (5 bases). This CDR3 is built from 15 residues. Trimming removed 0 bases from V and 3 bases from J, with 11 bases in between. Germline CDR1 MGHRA, CDR2 YSYEKL. For the CDR3, the DNA is TGCGCCAGCAGCCAAGACAGGGTTGGGGAAGAGACCCAGTACTTC. Protein: CASSQDRVGEETQYF.

This clonotype was observed a few times. The chain combines TRBV5-6 with TRBJ1-2, with D unclear. Trimming removed 4 bases at V and 3 bases at J, with 10 bases between. CDR1 SGHDT and CDR2 YYEEEE come from the germline V gene. There are 13 residues in the CDR3. CDR3 DNA: TGTGCCAGCAGCCGAGACGCTGACTATGGCTACACCTTC. Amino acid sequence: CASSRDADYGYTF. Looking up the rest from reference TRBV5-6 and TRBJ1-2 gives the full variable domain: DAGVTQSPTHLIKTRGQQVTLRCSPKSGHDTVSWYQQALGQGPQFIFQYYEEEERQRGNFPDRFSGHQFPNYSSELNVNALLLGDSALYLCASSRDADYGYTFGSGTRLTVV.

This chain joins TRBV14 and TRBJ2-7, with D uncertain. Germline loops: CDR1 SGHDN, CDR2 FVKESK. V was cut by 3 bases and J by 1 base, with 7 bases left in between. CDR3 length: 13 amino acids. Written as DNA, the CDR3 is TGTGCCAGCAGCCATCCCATTTCCTACGAGCAGTACTTC. This sequence encodes CASSHPISYEQYF.

V usage is TRBV18 and J usage is TRBJ2-7; 7 bases align to TRBD2. From germline, CDR1 is KGHSH and CDR2 LQKENI. The CDR3 is 17 amino acids. Trimming at V came to 1 base and at J to 2 bases, leaving 11 bases not matched to a gene. The DNA of the CDR3 is TGTGCCAGCTCACCACGCCTCCGGTCAGGGAGGGCCTACGAGCAGTACTTC. Encoded protein: CASSPRLRSGRAYEQYF.

The chain couples TRBV9 to TRBJ2-5; 9 nucleotides match TRBD1. V dropped 4 bases and J dropped 4; count of bases not matched to a gene: 8. In germline, CDR1 is SGDLS, CDR2 YYNGEE. The CDR3 contains 15 residues. CDR3 region: CASSRMGQGRETQYF. Here the CDR3 DNA reads TGTGCCAGCAGCCGTATGGGACAGGGACGAGAGACCCAGTACTTC.

This clonotype was counted a few times. The genes are TRBV6-5 and TRBJ1-2; the match to TRBD1 covers 7 bases. V shed 2 bases and J 6 bases; nucleotides not matched to a gene: 3. There are 13 residues in the CDR3. Germline CDR1 reads MNHEY; CDR2 reads SVGAGI. CDR3 sequence: CASSYRGRDGYTF. The CDR3 region has the DNA TGTGCCAGCAGTTACAGGGGGCGTGATGGCTACACCTTC.

This clonotype was recorded a few times. The CDR3 loop is CASSKTSTDTQYF. DNA of the CDR3: TGCGCCAGCAGCAAGACTAGTACAGATACGCAGTATTTT. The chain combines TRBV5-1 with TRBJ2-3; TRBD2 is a possible D gene (6 bases). Germline CDR1 and CDR2: SGHRS and YFSETQ. With 4 bases removed from V and 3 bases from J, the gap between germline ends came to 9 bases. This CDR3 spans 13 amino acids. Variable domain in full (rest from reference TRBV5-1 and TRBJ2-3): KAGVTQTPRYLIKTRGQQVTLSCSPISGHRSVSWYQQTPGQGLQFLFEYFSETQRNKGNFPGRFSGRQFSNSRSEMNVSTLELGDSALYLCASSKTSTDTQYFGPGTRLTVL.